The entry below gives a single TCR beta chain sequence along with its context. Germline CDR1 KGHSH, CDR2 LQKENI. V was cut by 6 bases and J by 4 bases, with 13 bases left in between. CDR3 length: 13 residues. How the authors handled the data: By means of reference gene primer amplification, nucleated cell counts were estimated. The repertoire was sequenced with immunoSEQ multiplex PCR; TCRdb's copy has only in-frame clones and lacks some. Clone size and V and J calls were adopted from that table, with D and trimming inferred from the DNA. The table lists roughly 30,000 clones, nearly 90% of them singletons, with 7% to 9% in the top ten. These data come from a study of blood T cell repertoires in COVID-19. At the level of the study: Samples of COVID-19 (acute and convalescent) were obtained from the United States, Italy and Spain. Nucleic acid was either cDNA or gDNA, and it came from T cells, B-cell-depleted T cells, or PBMCs.

The chain is built from TRBV18 and TRBJ2-7; D is possibly TRBD1 (5 bases). The sequence was obtained from a man aged 55 to 70 with COVID-19, enrolled during active disease. The sequenced sample was peripheral blood. CDR3 sequence reads: CASSTDVRYEQYF. The CDR3 DNA sequence: TGTGCCAGCTCGACAGATGTTAGGTACGAGCAGTACTTC. The full variable domain, with the rest looked up from reference TRBV18 and TRBJ2-7, is NAGVMQNPRHLVRRRGQEARLRCSPMKGHSHVYWYRQLPEEGLKFMVYLQKENIIDESGMPKERFSAEFPKEGPSILRIQQVVRGDSAAYFCASSTDVRYEQYFGPGTRLTVT.